This is a list of T cell receptor beta chains from one sample in a study of T cell responses to AZD1222 COVID-19 vaccine. TCRdb's table, derived via immunoSEQ multiplex PCR, lists solely in-frame clones and lacks some. This table has roughly 150,000 clones, roughly 91% appearing once. The sequencing used peripheral blood, collected on day 0 of AZD1222 vaccination. The origin of the receptors is an adult in good health. Both conserved end residues are part of each CDR3. A D gene is named only where the DNA matches it firmly. Expanded clones get a size class; other rows say once, few or many, or leave the size out.

TRBD1 TRBJ1-2 few TRBV19 CASSTAGQLYGYTF TGTGCCAGTAGTACCGCGGGACAGCTCTATGGCTACACCTTC
NA TRBJ2-1 NA TRBV25-1 CASSSSQAVYNEQFF TGTGCCAGCAGTTCTAGTCAGGCGGTGTACAATGAGCAGTTCTTC
TRBD2 TRBJ2-7 NA TRBV18 CASASQREAYEQYF TGTGCCAGCGCCTCGCAGCGGGAGGCGTACGAGCAGTACTTC
NA TRBJ1-2 NA TRBV19 CASSLDDAGSRVYGYTF TGTGCCAGTAGTCTCGATGATGCGGGGTCCCGGGTTTATGGCTACACCTTC
NA TRBJ1-5 once TRBV13 CASSLASVPGQPQHF TGTGCCAGCAGCTTAGCGAGTGTTCCGGGTCAGCCCCAGCATTTT
NA TRBJ2-2 NA TRBV5-1 CASSSLANTGELFF TGCGCCAGCAGTTCACTAGCGAACACCGGGGAGCTGTTTTTT
TRBD1 TRBJ2-7 NA TRBV5-1 CASSLTGGANEQYF TGCGCCAGCAGCTTGACAGGGGGCGCGAACGAGCAGTACTTC
NA TRBJ2-2 NA TRBV9 CASTGGTTNTGELFF TGTGCCAGCACCGGGGGGACAACGAACACCGGGGAGCTGTTTTTT
NA TRBJ1-1 NA TRBV6-5 CASSFGARATEAFF TGTGCCAGCAGTTTTGGGGCGAGGGCCACTGAAGCTTTCTTT
NA TRBJ1-4 NA TRBV28 CASSSAVFRTNEKLFF TGTGCCAGCAGTTCTGCGGTGTTCAGAACTAATGAAAAACTGTTTTTT
TRBD1 TRBJ1-6 NA TRBV5-4 CASSSGTGVSPLHF TGTGCCAGCAGCTCCGGGACAGGGGTTTCACCCCTCCACTTT
TRBD2 TRBJ2-7 NA TRBV6-5 CASSPRTRGYEQYF TGTGCCAGCAGTCCCCGGACTAGGGGCTACGAGCAGTACTTC
NA TRBJ2-3 once TRBV7-9 CASSLGDSLYTDTQYF TGTGCCAGCAGCTTGGGTGACAGCCTATACACAGATACGCAGTATTTT
TRBD1 TRBJ2-3 NA TRBV27 CASSFYLRSGQGFTDTQYF TGTGCCAGCAGTTTTTATCTTCGTTCGGGACAGGGGTTCACAGATACGCAGTATTTT
NA TRBJ2-1 NA TRBV27 CASSLWTNNEQFF TGTGCCAGCAGTTTATGGACTAACAATGAGCAGTTCTTC
NA TRBJ1-2 NA TRBV1 CTSGTTDGYTF TGCACCAGCGGGACAACGGACGGCTACACCTTC
NA TRBJ1-6 once TRBV10-3 CAISEGSSYNSPLHF TGTGCCATCAGTGAGGGGAGCTCCTATAATTCACCCCTCCACTTT
NA TRBJ1-6 NA TRBV25-1 CASSEGGLRGRPLHF TGTGCCAGCAGTGAAGGCGGGCTTCGCGGAAGGCCCCTCCACTTT
NA TRBJ1-1 NA TRBV7-2 CASSLDWVNTEAFF TGTGCCAGCAGCTTAGATTGGGTGAACACTGAAGCTTTCTTT
TRBD2 TRBJ2-5 NA TRBV6-2/TRBV6-3 CASSYGLAGKETQYF TGTGCCAGCAGTTACGGTCTAGCGGGAAAGGAGACCCAGTACTTC
NA TRBJ1-2 NA TRBV29-1 CSVTQGLSNYGYTF TGCAGCGTGACACAGGGCCTCTCTAACTATGGCTACACCTTC
NA TRBJ2-1 once TRBV4-1 CASTSGGEYNEQFF TGCGCCAGCACCTCTGGAGGGGAATACAATGAGCAGTTCTTC
TRBD1 TRBJ1-2 NA TRBV30 CAWSDRGDGYTF TGTGCCTGGAGTGACAGGGGGGATGGCTACACCTTC
NA TRBJ2-3 NA TRBV5-1 CASSLGGSSTDTQYF TGCGCCAGCAGCTTGGGAGGGTCTAGCACAGATACGCAGTATTTT
TRBD2 TRBJ2-7 NA TRBV7-2 CASSLVSGGASEQYF TGTGCCAGCAGCTTAGTCAGCGGGGGGGCCAGCGAGCAGTACTTC
NA TRBJ2-3 NA TRBV6-5 CASSYSGLNTDTQYF TGTGCCAGCAGTTACTCAGGACTTAATACAGATACGCAGTATTTT
NA TRBJ1-2 NA TRBV7-2 CASSPEQGFGRYGYTF TGTGCCAGCAGCCCAGAACAGGGCTTTGGCCGATATGGCTACACCTTC
NA TRBJ2-2 NA TRBV5-1 CASSFGGIAGELFF TGCGCCAGCAGCTTCGGGGGAATCGCCGGGGAGCTGTTTTTT
NA TRBJ1-6 NA TRBV14 CASSQYTGFSYNSPLHF TGTGCCAGCAGCCAATACACAGGGTTCTCCTATAATTCACCCCTCCACTTT
TRBD1 TRBJ1-6 NA TRBV15 CATSSQTGGNSPLHF TGTGCCACCAGCAGTCAGACAGGGGGGAATTCACCCCTCCACTTT
TRBD1 TRBJ2-7 NA TRBV2 CASSDSALRPGGRDEQYF TGTGCCAGCAGTGATAGCGCTTTACGTCCAGGGGGCAGAGACGAGCAGTACTTC
NA TRBJ2-7 NA TRBV6-1 CASSENRIYEQYF TGTGCCAGCAGTGAAAACAGGATCTACGAGCAGTACTTC
TRBD2 TRBJ2-7 NA TRBV19 CASSWASGDYDEQYF TGTGCCAGTAGTTGGGCTAGCGGAGACTACGACGAGCAGTACTTC
NA TRBJ1-2 NA TRBV5-1 CASIPNPGTAYGYTF TGCGCCAGCATCCCGAACCCAGGGACTGCCTATGGCTACACCTTC
TRBD1 TRBJ1-4 NA TRBV4-3 CASSQDWTGYRTNEKLFF TGCGCCAGCAGCCAAGATTGGACAGGGTACCGAACTAATGAAAAACTGTTTTTT
NA TRBJ1-2 NA TRBV5-1 CASSPGAPNRGYTF TGCGCCAGCAGCCCGGGGGCGCCAAACCGGGGCTACACCTTC
TRBD2 TRBJ2-2 NA TRBV5-1 CASSPLAGANTGELFF TGCGCCAGCAGCCCCTTAGCGGGAGCGAACACCGGGGAGCTGTTTTTT
NA TRBJ1-6 NA TRBV7-9 CASSLSSRGMFSPLHF TGTGCCAGCAGCTTAAGCAGCCGAGGGATGTTTTCACCCCTCCACTTT
NA TRBJ2-7 NA TRBV2 CASSEPGGQRSYEQYF TGTGCCAGCAGTGAACCCGGGGGACAACGCTCCTACGAGCAGTACTTC
TRBD1 TRBJ2-7 NA TRBV7-9 CASSLTGERSVEQYF TGTGCCAGCAGCCTGACAGGGGAGAGATCGGTAGAGCAGTACTTC
TRBD2 TRBJ2-1 NA TRBV5-8 CASSLGSGRSRDEQFF TGTGCCAGCAGCTTGGGTAGCGGGAGGTCGAGGGATGAGCAGTTCTTC
TRBD1 TRBJ2-7 NA TRBV15 CATSRWTGGRWSYEQYF TGTGCCACCAGCAGGTGGACAGGGGGCAGGTGGTCCTACGAGCAGTACTTC
NA TRBJ2-4 NA TRBV30 CAWTQGGTRYVIQYF TGTGCCTGGACCCAGGGGGGGACTAGATACGTCATTCAGTACTTC
NA TRBJ1-6 NA TRBV4-1 CASSQDPMSSYNSPLHF TGCGCCAGCAGCCAAGATCCCATGAGCTCCTATAATTCACCCCTCCACTTT
NA TRBJ2-3 NA TRBV6-2/TRBV6-3 CASSYGDNTQYF TGTGCCAGCAGTTACGGCGACAATACGCAGTATTTT
TRBD2 TRBJ2-3 NA TRBV7-9 CASSERGISTDTQYF TGTGCCAGCAGCGAGCGGGGGATAAGCACAGATACGCAGTATTTT
NA TRBJ2-7 NA TRBV6-2/TRBV6-3 CASSPDPRGTYEQYF TGTGCCAGCAGTCCAGACCCCAGGGGAACCTACGAGCAGTACTTC
TRBD1 TRBJ2-1 once TRBV7-2 CASSSDRGREQFF TGTGCCAGCAGCTCGGACAGGGGGCGTGAGCAGTTCTTC